Described below is a single T cell receptor (beta chain) sequence and its context. The sample belongs to a study of blood T cell repertoires in COVID-19. CDR1 and CDR2 (germline): LGHDT, YNNKEL (reference sequence). The CDR3 is 15 amino acids. The ends were cut back, 0 bases at V and 1 base at J, with 7 bases in the middle. Authors' analysis steps: How many nucleated cells were present was estimated from reference gene primer amplification. Some clones are missing from TCRdb's copy, which holds only in-frame ones; the method was immunoSEQ multiplex PCR. The V and J calls and the clone size are those of that table, but D and trimming were determined from the DNA. The table includes about 200,000 clones, about nine tenths detected once.

The chain couples TRBV3-1 (or the pseudogene TRBV3-2) to TRBJ1-5; D is undetermined. The source of this sequence is a man aged 60-69 years who had recovered from COVID-19. Material: peripheral blood. The CDR3 region has the DNA TGTGCCAGCAGCCAAGAAAGCGGGAGCAATCAGCCCCAGCATTTT. Its protein product is CASSQESGSNQPQHF.